The 24 T cell receptor beta chains listed next were all sequenced from one sample in a study of blood T cell repertoires in COVID-19. This table comes from immunoSEQ multiplex PCR, and its TCRdb copy is limited to in-frame clones, with some not included. This table holds approximately 170,000 clones, around 81% found once. The sample taken for sequencing was peripheral blood. The receptors shown here come from a man aged 70 or older who had recovered from COVID-19.

The gene calls are TRBV7-9 and TRBJ1-5; D is unclear. The CDR3 contains 15 residues. CDR1 is SEHNR and CDR2 is FQNEAQ in the germline V gene (reference sequence). V dropped 1 base and J dropped 4 bases, with 11 bases sitting between them. The CDR3 sequence: CASSLGEGRNQPQHF. The CDR3 DNA reads TGTGCCAGCAGCTTAGGCGAGGGCAGGAATCAGCCCCAGCATTTT.

The V and J genes are TRBV7-2 and TRBJ1-1; 7 bases are shared with TRBD1. Germline trimming cut 5 bases from V and 6 bases from J; bases unmatched to any gene: 6. Germline V gene lookup returns CDR1 SGHTA and CDR2 FQGNSA. This CDR3 contains 13 residues. CDR3 coding DNA: TGTGCCAGCAGCCCAAGGGACAGCCCTGAAGCTTTCTTT. This translates into CASSPRDSPEAFF.

The V call is TRBV2, the J call TRBJ2-7; D may be TRBD2 (5 bases). This CDR3 spans 12 amino acids. V lost 3 bases and J 7 bases, leaving 10 bases between the germline ends. Per the germline V gene, CDR1 is SNHLY and CDR2 is FYNNEI. CDR3 nucleotide sequence: TGTGCCAGCAGTGACCTCTCGGGGGAGCAGTACTTC. Amino acids: CASSDLSGEQYF.

This clone was observed a handful of times. The V gene is TRBV28, the J gene TRBJ1-1; D is unresolved. Per germline, CDR1 MDHEN and CDR2 SYDVKM. Trimming removed 11 bases from V and 3 bases from J, with 10 bases in between. The CDR3 contains 11 residues. CDR3 bases: TGTGCCTGCCACGGGTACACTGAAGCTTTCTTT. Translation gives CACHGYTEAFF.

This clone was counted once. The chain is built from TRBV7-3 and TRBJ1-6; no clear D gene. Looked up from germline, CDR1 is SGHTA and CDR2 is FQGTGA. V gave up 5 bases and J gave up 9 bases, with 11 bases separating them. CDR3 size: 13 residues. CDR3 residues: CASSPGSRSPLHF. CDR3 DNA sequence: TGTGCCAGCAGCCCCGGGAGCCGTTCACCCCTCCACTTT.

This clone was seen more than once but under ten times. V is TRBV5-4 and J is TRBJ1-1, with D possibly matching TRBD1 (6 bases). Germline V CDR1 and CDR2: SGHNT, YYREEE (reference sequence). Trimming took 0 bases from V and 4 from J, leaving 19 bases between them. The CDR3 spans 17 residues. For the CDR3, the DNA is TGTGCCAGCAGCTTGGGGCAGGGGCCCCCCGCGGGCACTGAAGCTTTCTTT. Its protein is CASSLGQGPPAGTEAFF. Full variable domain (outside the CDR3, taken from reference TRBV5-4 and TRBJ1-1): ETGVTQSPTHLIKTRGQQVTLRCSSQSGHNTVSWYQQALGQGPQFIFQYYREEENGRGNFPPRFSGLQFPNYSSELNVNALELDDSALYLCASSLGQGPPAGTEAFFGQGTRLTVV.

The chain uses TRBV10-3 and TRBJ1-3; D remains ambiguous. Germline loops: CDR1 ENHRY, CDR2 SYGVKD. Trimming took 7 bases from V and 4 from J, leaving 11 bases between them. This CDR3 region has 13 residues. Here the CDR3 reads CAITTPVGNTIYF. The CDR3 DNA reads as TGTGCCATCACCACACCCGTGGGAAACACCATATATTTT.

This clone was found a few times. The rearrangement uses TRBV13 and TRBJ1-1; D gene ambiguous. V gave up 3 bases and J gave up 8 bases, with 10 bases separating them. The CDR3 totals 12 residues. Germline V gene data show CDR1 as PRHDT and CDR2 as FYEKMQ (reference sequence). The CDR3: CASSLDGGEAFF. Here the CDR3 DNA reads TGTGCCAGCAGCTTGGACGGAGGGGAAGCTTTCTTT.

This clone was seen at least ten times. This CDR3 reads CASSLSWGQGTDTQYF. CDR3 DNA: TGTGCCAGCAGCTTATCTTGGGGACAGGGCACAGATACGCAGTATTTT. V gene TRBV7-8 combines with J gene TRBJ2-3, with 8 bases matching TRBD1. This CDR3 comprises 16 residues. The trim removed 2 bases at V and 1 base at J, leaving 5 bases unmatched. Germline CDR1 reads SGHVS; CDR2 reads FQNEAQ. The whole variable domain, filled in from reference TRBV7-8 and TRBJ2-3, reads GAGVSQSPRYKVAKRGQDVALRCDPISGHVSLFWYQQALGQGPEFLTYFQNEAQLDKSGLPSDRFFAERPEGSVSTLKIQRTQQEDSAVYLCASSLSWGQGTDTQYFGPGTRLTVL.

The CDR3 sequence: CASSLETGSDRIDGYTF. The CDR3 DNA sequence: TGTGCCAGCAGCTTGGAGACAGGGTCAGATCGTATCGATGGCTACACCTTC. The J gene is TRBJ1-2, the V gene TRBV5-6; 7 bases fit TRBD1. Germline V gene sequence: CDR1 SGHDT, CDR2 YYEEEE. V was clipped by 0 bases and J by 6 bases; unmatched bases: 14. CDR3 length: 17 residues.

This chain's CDR3 is CASSTTAADRGNVGTEAFF. The CDR3 nucleotides read TGTGCCAGCTCAACCACGGCGGCTGACAGGGGCAACGTTGGTACTGAAGCTTTCTTT. The chain carries TRBV18 and TRBJ1-1; 8 nucleotides align to TRBD1. J lost 5 bases, V lost 5 bases, and 22 bases had no gene match. Germline CDR1 KGHSH, CDR2 LQKENI. CDR3 size: 19 residues.

V and J are TRBV15 and TRBJ2-3, with D possibly TRBD2 on 6 matching bases. V lost 0 bases and J 0 bases, leaving 10 bases between the germline ends. The CDR3 consists of 16 residues. In germline, CDR1 is LNHNV, CDR2 YYDKDF (reference sequence). CDR3 DNA sequence: TGTGCCACCAGCAGAGATCGGGGGAGCAGCACAGATACGCAGTATTTT. Its translation is CATSRDRGSSTDTQYF.

This rearrangement joins TRBV7-9 to TRBJ2-7; 7 nucleotides match TRBD1. CDR3 length: 14 amino acids. Germline CDR1 and CDR2: SEHNR and FQNEAQ (reference sequence). Germline trimming cut 3 bases from V and 3 bases from J; bases unmatched to any gene: 5. The CDR3 loop is CASSFGGQRYEQYF. DNA for the CDR3: TGTGCCAGCAGCTTTGGGGGACAGCGCTACGAGCAGTACTTC. Full variable domain (rest looked up from reference TRBV7-9 and TRBJ2-7): DTGVSQNPRHKITKRGQNVTFRCDPISEHNRLYWYRQTLGQGPEFLTYFQNEAQLEKSRLLSDRFSAERPKGSFSTLEIQRTEQGDSAMYLCASSFGGQRYEQYFGPGTRLTVT.

V gene TRBV5-5 combines with J gene TRBJ2-5; D possibly corresponds to TRBD2 (6 bases). The CDR3 loop spans 13 amino acids. From germline, CDR1 is SGHKS and CDR2 YYEKEE (reference sequence). With 2 bases removed from V and 4 bases from J, the gap between germline ends came to 9 bases. The CDR3 region is CASSFTSRETQYF. In DNA form, the CDR3 reads TGTGCCAGCAGCTTCACTAGCAGAGAGACCCAGTACTTC. Drawing the rest from reference TRBV5-5 and TRBJ2-5, the complete variable domain is DAGVTQSPTHLIKTRGQQVTLRCSPISGHKSVSWYQQVLGQGPQFIFQYYEKEERGRGNFPDRFSARQFPNYSSELNVNALLLGDSALYLCASSFTSRETQYFGPGTRLLVL.

The sample holds one count of this clone. At one of its ends the junction is not consistent with the germline gene, which may arise from a read error. The chain is built from TRBV12-5 and TRBJ2-7; D is perhaps TRBD1 (6 bases). The CDR3 extends over 13 amino acids. Germline CDR1 reads LGHNT; CDR2 reads FRNRAP. CDR3 sequence (DNA): TGTGCTAGTGGTTTGGCCAACAGAGGGGACATCGAGTTC. It yields the protein CASGLANRGDIEF. Complete variable domain (other parts from reference TRBV12-5 and TRBJ2-7): DARVTQTPRHKVTEMGQEVTMRCQPILGHNTVFWYRQTMMQGLELLAYFRNRAPLDDSGMPKDRFSAEMPDATLATLKIQPSEPRDSAVYFCASGLANRGDIEFGPGTRLTVT.

The chain is built from TRBV18 and TRBJ1-1; D perhaps matches TRBD1 (6 bases). The CDR3 sequence is 15 residues long. CDR1 KGHSH and CDR2 LQKENI come from the germline V gene. The V end lost 1 base, the J end lost 3 bases, and 12 bases lay between the germline ends. CDR3 sequence (DNA): TGTGCCAGCTCACCACGGGAGGGGGATGACACTGAAGCTTTCTTT. As protein: CASSPREGDDTEAFF.

This chain connects TRBV6-5 to TRBJ2-4, with TRBD1 as a possible D gene (5 bases). The CDR3 is 14 amino acids. Trimming removed 5 bases at V and 1 base at J, with 9 bases between. Germline V gene sequence: CDR1 MNHEY, CDR2 SVGAGI. For the CDR3, the DNA is TGTGCCAGCAGTCTGGACAATGCCAAAAACATTCAGTACTTC. Its protein product is CASSLDNAKNIQYF.

Only a few counts were recorded for this clone. This chain links TRBV7-2 with TRBJ1-2; D uncertain. There are 15 residues in the CDR3. The germline V gene encodes CDR1 SGHTA and CDR2 FQGNSA. V was trimmed by 1 base and J by 2 bases, leaving 11 bases between them. CDR3 sequence (DNA): TGTGCCAGCAGCTTAGGCTGGACTCCGAACTATGGCTACACCTTC. Protein: CASSLGWTPNYGYTF.

The CDR3 spells CASSPGGLREKLFF. The CDR3 DNA follows: TGTGCCAGCAGCCCAGGGGGCTTGAGGGAAAAACTGTTTTTT. The chain recombines TRBV7-2 with TRBJ1-4; TRBD1 matches 8 bases. The V and J ends lost 5 bases and 8 bases, in that order; junction bases with no gene match: 7. The germline CDR1 and CDR2 sequences are SGHTA and FQGNSA. This CDR3 has 14 amino acids.

The genes are TRBV6-5 and TRBJ2-5; 11 bases fit TRBD1. Trimming took 6 bases from V and 3 from J; bases not matched to a gene: 6. Germline V gene data show CDR1 as MNHEY and CDR2 as SVGAGI. This CDR3 has 15 residues. The CDR3 sequence: CASRRTGGAKETQYF. The CDR3 nucleotides are TGTGCCAGCAGAAGGACAGGGGGCGCGAAAGAGACCCAGTACTTC.

This clone showed up just a few times. The V gene is TRBV24-1, the J gene TRBJ2-7; D call uncertain. V lost 4 bases and J 2 bases, leaving 2 bases between the germline ends. The CDR3 covers 11 residues. CDR1 is KGHDR and CDR2 is SFDVKD in the germline V gene. DNA for the CDR3: TGTGCCACCAGTGACGCCTACGAGCAGTACTTC. Its protein product is CATSDAYEQYF.

The chain combines TRBV28 with TRBJ2-7; D is ambiguous. The CDR3 runs to 13 residues. V lost 5 bases to trimming and J lost 5 bases, with 13 bases between them. The germline V gene encodes CDR1 MDHEN and CDR2 SYDVKM. CDR3 amino acids: CASSPVASNEQYF. In DNA form, the CDR3 reads TGTGCCAGCAGTCCCGTTGCTAGTAACGAGCAGTACTTC.

The CDR3 reads CASSLAVEGDIQYF. CDR3 DNA: TGTGCCAGCAGCTTAGCGGTTGAGGGTGACATTCAGTACTTC. The gene calls are TRBV5-6 and TRBJ2-4, with D tentatively TRBD2 (5 bases). V was trimmed by 2 bases and J by 8 bases, leaving 14 bases between them. This CDR3 has 14 amino acids. Germline CDR1 and CDR2: SGHDT and YYEEEE.

The chain employs TRBV5-1 and TRBJ2-3; D is perhaps TRBD1 (6 bases). The CDR3 is 14 residues long. Germline CDR1 reads SGHRS; CDR2 reads YFSETQ. V shed 2 bases and J shed 10 bases, with 17 bases lying between them. CDR3 sequence: CASSFNRAQESQYF. The CDR3 DNA follows: TGCGCCAGCAGCTTCAACAGGGCCCAAGAGTCGCAGTATTTT.